The entry below describes one TCR beta chain. Its antigen is as yet unknown. TCRdb fed the reads into MiXCR, producing one record per CDR3 protein. The data show nearly 650,000 distinct CDR3 sequences, 20% to 25% seen once. This specimen comes from a study of T cell repertoires in cytomegalovirus infection. The study's findings and limits: Public TCR beta family frequency separated CMV-and-HLA carriers, including in an independent cohort.

V lost 4 bases and J lost 5, with 15 bases in between. CDR1 and CDR2 from the germline V gene are SGHVS and FNYEAQ. The CDR3 length is 15 residues. This chain uses TRBV7-6 with TRBJ1-5; TRBD1 is a possible D gene (5 bases). The TCR comes from a human donor in good health (CMV status not recorded). Some clones in this sample may be carry-over from other donors' samples. The sample was CD8+ T cells from PBMCs. CDR3 protein: CASSSGVGVDQPQHF. CDR3 DNA: TGTGCCAGCAGCTCCGGGGTAGGGGTTGATCAGCCCCAGCATTTT.